This T cell receptor beta chain emerged from a study of neoadjuvant anti-PD-1 for oral cavity cancer. With 4 bases clipped from V and 9 bases from J, the junction kept 9 bases outside the gene matches. The CDR3 covers 14 residues. Germline V gene data show CDR1 as SGDLS and CDR2 as YYNGEE. Time point in this sample: after neoadjuvant nivolumab, at surgical resection. Patients had newly diagnosed, untreated stage II-IVA oral cavity squamous cell carcinoma. Using immunoSEQ multiplex PCR, the repertoire was profiled, and TCRdb retains in-frame clones only, with some absent. The sample consists of over 11,000 clones, roughly four fifths of them appearing once. This clone appeared a few times.

V is TRBV9 and J is TRBJ1-5; 8 bases match TRBD1. Sample: PBMCs, taken after nivolumab (anti-PD-1) treatment. The receptor was isolated from a person between 35 and 79 years old with oral cavity squamous cell carcinoma. CDR3 loop: CASSPGQGWMPQHF. In nucleotides, the CDR3 is TGTGCCAGCAGCCCAGGACAGGGATGGATGCCCCAGCATTTT. Full variable domain (rest looked up from reference TRBV9 and TRBJ1-5): DSGVTQTPKHLITATGQRVTLRCSPRSGDLSVYWYQQSLDQGLQFLIQYYNGEERAKGNILERFSAQQFPDLHSELNLSSLELGDSALYFCASSPGQGWMPQHFGDGTRLSIL.